These T cell receptor beta chains were read from a single sample in a study of T cells in Graves' hyperthyroidism and ophthalmopathy. TCRdb called the multiplex PCR reads again in MiXCR, with one record for every CDR3 protein. This sample carries 360,000 or so distinct CDR3 sequences, about 20% of them seen once, and the ten largest clones take approximately 4%. What was sequenced was blood. The receptor source for this set is a woman between 18 and 29 years old with Graves' hyperthyroidism. CDR3s include the opening cysteine and the closing phenylalanine or tryptophan. D genes are given only for firm matches. Rows give clone size only sometimes, using once, few, many, or a class for an expanded clone.

D: NA; J: TRBJ2-7; size: few; V: TRBV6-1; DNA: TGTGCCAGCAGAAGACTGCCCGGGACCTACGAGCAGTACTTC; CDR3: CASRRLPGTYEQYF
D: NA; J: TRBJ2-3; size: many; V: TRBV7-3; DNA: TGTGCCAGCAGCTCAGGGGGTAGCGGGTACACAGATACGCAGTATTTT; CDR3: CASSSGGSGYTDTQYF
D: NA; J: TRBJ1-1; size: few; V: TRBV2; DNA: TGTGCCAGCGGCATCGGGGGGCGAGGCACTGAAGCTTGCTTT; CDR3: CASGIGGRGTEACF
D: NA; J: TRBJ1-1; size: many; V: TRBV4-1; DNA: TGCGCCAGCAGCCAAGATTCGAAAGGGGCTTTCTTT; CDR3: CASSQDSKGAFF
D: NA; J: TRBJ2-7; size: NA; V: TRBV15; DNA: TGTGCCACCAGCAGACCTCGGGTCAGAGTATCCTACGAGCAGTACTTC; CDR3: CATSRPRVRVSYEQYF
D: NA; J: TRBJ1-1; size: many; V: TRBV7-9; DNA: TGTGCCAGCAGCTTACAGCAGACCGGAGCTTTCTTT; CDR3: CASSLQQTGAFF
D: NA; J: TRBJ2-5; size: many; V: TRBV12-3/TRBV12-4; DNA: TGTGCCAGCAGTCTGGGCCTGTCTACCCAGTACTTC; CDR3: CASSLGLSTQYF
D: NA; J: TRBJ1-1; size: many; V: TRBV18; DNA: TGTGCCAGCTCACCCCTCCCGCCGGCTTTCTTT; CDR3: CASSPLPPAFF
D: TRBD1; J: TRBJ2-7; size: many; V: TRBV6-1; DNA: TGTGCCAGCAGTCAGCAGGGGGCCCACGAGCAGTACTTC; CDR3: CASSQQGAHEQYF
D: NA; J: TRBJ2-2; size: many; V: TRBV5-1; DNA: TGCGCCAGCAGCCCTACCCTGAACACCGGGGAGCTGTTTTTT; CDR3: CASSPTLNTGELFF